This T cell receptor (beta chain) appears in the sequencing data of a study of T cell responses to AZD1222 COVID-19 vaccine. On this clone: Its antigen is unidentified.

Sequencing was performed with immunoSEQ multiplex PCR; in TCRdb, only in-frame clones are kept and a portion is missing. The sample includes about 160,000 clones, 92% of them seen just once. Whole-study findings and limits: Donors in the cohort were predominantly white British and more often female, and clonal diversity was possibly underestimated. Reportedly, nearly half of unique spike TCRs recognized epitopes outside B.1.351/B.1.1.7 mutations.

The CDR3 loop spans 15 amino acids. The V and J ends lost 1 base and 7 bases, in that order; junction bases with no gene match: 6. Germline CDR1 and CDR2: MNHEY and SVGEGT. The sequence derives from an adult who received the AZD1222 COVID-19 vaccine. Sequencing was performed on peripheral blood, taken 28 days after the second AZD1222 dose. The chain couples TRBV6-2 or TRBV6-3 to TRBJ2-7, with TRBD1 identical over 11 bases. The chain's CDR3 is CASSYFGTGGGEQYF. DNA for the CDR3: TGTGCCAGCAGTTACTTCGGGACAGGGGGTGGTGAGCAGTACTTC.